The 26 T cell receptor beta chains below all came from one sample that was sequenced in a study of blood T cell repertoires in COVID-19. Only in-frame clones appear in the TCRdb table, and some are missing; sequencing was by immunoSEQ multiplex PCR. The table shows just over 200,000 clones, with around 81% occurring only once. Sequenced sample: peripheral blood. These receptors were obtained from a woman aged 70-85 years with acute or convalescent COVID-19.

The V gene is TRBV5-1, the J gene TRBJ1-4; a weak D match, TRBD1 (5 bases). CDR1 is SGHRS and CDR2 is YFSETQ in the germline V gene. The CDR3 runs 18 residues. Trimming cost V 3 bases and J 5 bases, with 23 bases left between them. The CDR3, as DNA: TGCGCCAGCAGCTCCGTCCAGGGAAACATCCCAAACAATGAAAAACTGTTTTTT. Protein product: CASSSVQGNIPNNEKLFF.

This CDR3 reads CASSSTGRTDNEKLFF. The CDR3 nucleotides are TGTGCCAGCAGCTCAACGGGGAGGACGGATAATGAAAAACTGTTTTTT. The rearrangement links TRBV13 to TRBJ1-4; D not certain. The ends were cut back, 4 bases at V and 4 bases at J, with 16 bases in the middle. The CDR3 sequence is 16 residues long. The germline gives CDR1 PRHDT, CDR2 FYEKMQ (reference sequence). The full variable domain, completed using reference TRBV13 and TRBJ1-4, is AAGVIQSPRHLIKEKRETATLKCYPIPRHDTVYWYQQGPGQDPQFLISFYEKMQSDKGSIPDRFSAQQFSDYHSELNMSSLELGDSALYFCASSSTGRTDNEKLFFGSGTQLSVL.

CDR3: CSVGQAASGSDTQYF. The CDR3 nucleotides are TGCAGCGTTGGGCAGGCCGCCAGCGGGAGTGATACGCAGTATTTT. The V gene is TRBV29-1, the J gene TRBJ2-3; 8 nucleotides match TRBD2. The CDR3 has 15 amino acids. The germline V gene has CDR1 SQVTM and CDR2 ANQGSEA. After removal of 4 bases from V and 6 bases from J, the junction contained 12 bases not matched to a gene.

The genes are TRBV27 and TRBJ1-3, with D perhaps matching TRBD1 (5 bases). The germline V gene has CDR1 MNHEY and CDR2 SMNVEV (reference sequence). This CDR3 has 15 residues. The ends were cut back, 2 bases at V and 1 base at J, with 9 bases in the middle. The CDR3 DNA sequence: TGTGCCAGCAGTTTAAACTCAGGGTCTGGAAACACCATATATTTT. It translates to CASSLNSGSGNTIYF.

This clone has more than one count but fewer than ten. CDR3 DNA: TGTGCCAGCAGGCCAGGGACAGGGGATAATTCACCCCTCCACTTT. It codes for CASRPGTGDNSPLHF. The chain combines TRBV6-5 with TRBJ1-6; 10 bases fit TRBD1. Germline V CDR1 and CDR2: MNHEY, SVGAGI. The CDR3 is 15 amino acids. Losses at the gene ends were 6 bases for V and 5 bases for J; bases not matched to a gene: 4.

This clone has only one observation. This sequence joins TRBV5-6 and TRBJ2-3, with D maybe TRBD1 (6 bases). Trimming removed 1 base at V and 4 bases at J, with 13 bases between. Germline lookup yields CDR1 SGHDT and CDR2 YYEEEE. The CDR3 covers 15 residues. CDR3 nucleotides: TGTGCCAGCAGCTTGTGGGGGCAGTCTGCAGATACGCAGTATTTT. It specifies CASSLWGQSADTQYF.

The count of this clone is one. In nucleotides, the CDR3 is TGTGCCAGCAGCGCCGGGACTTACAATGAGCAGTTCTTC. Translating gives CASSAGTYNEQFF. The chain recombines TRBV7-2 with TRBJ2-1; perhaps TRBD2 as D (6 bases). Between the trimmed V and J ends, which lost 5 bases and 4 bases, there was a span of 9 bases. This CDR3 contains 13 residues. Per germline, CDR1 SGHTA and CDR2 FQGNSA.

The J gene is TRBJ1-1, the V gene TRBV28, with D tentatively TRBD1 (6 bases). In germline, CDR1 is MDHEN, CDR2 SYDVKM. With 7 bases removed from V and 5 bases from J, the gap between germline ends came to 17 bases. CDR3 length equals 14 residues. The CDR3 DNA is TGTGCCAGCACCAAGGGGGGGCGTGGAACTGAAGCTTTCTTT. Translating it yields CASTKGGRGTEAFF. Supplemented by reference TRBV28 and TRBJ1-1, the full variable domain reads DVKVTQSSRYLVKRTGEKVFLECVQDMDHENMFWYRQDPGLGLRLIYFSYDVKMKEKGDIPEGYSVSREKKERFSLILESASTNQTSMYLCASTKGGRGTEAFFGQGTRLTVV.

The chain combines TRBV7-2 with TRBJ2-1, with 8 bases fitting TRBD1. Trimming cost V 1 base and J 4 bases; bases outside gene matches: 6. The CDR3 extends over 16 amino acids. Germline assignment: CDR1 SGHTA and CDR2 FQGNSA. The chain's CDR3 is CASSLGGDRPYNEQFF. The CDR3 region has the DNA TGTGCCAGCAGCTTAGGGGGGGACAGGCCTTACAATGAGCAGTTCTTC.

V and J are TRBV4-2 and TRBJ1-5; D might be TRBD1 (5 bases). V was shortened by 0 bases and J by 5 bases, with 11 bases between the two germline ends. There are 15 residues in the CDR3. The germline gives CDR1 LGHNA, CDR2 YNFKEQ. CDR3 in amino acids: CASSQDLQTDQPQHF. The CDR3 nucleotides are TGTGCCAGCAGCCAAGATCTGCAGACAGATCAGCCCCAGCATTTT.

The chain links TRBV7-8 to TRBJ2-2; unclear D gene. V lost 2 bases and J lost 8, with 9 bases in between. Germline-derived CDR1 and CDR2 are SGHVS and FQNEAQ. The CDR3 totals 13 residues. The CDR3 sequence is CASSLLVAGELFF. The DNA for the CDR3 is TGTGCCAGCAGCTTATTGGTGGCTGGGGAGCTGTTTTTT. Drawing the rest from reference TRBV7-8 and TRBJ2-2, the complete variable domain is GAGVSQSPRYKVAKRGQDVALRCDPISGHVSLFWYQQALGQGPEFLTYFQNEAQLDKSGLPSDRFFAERPEGSVSTLKIQRTQQEDSAVYLCASSLLVAGELFFGEGSRLTVL.

This rearrangement joins TRBV28 to TRBJ1-2, with 7 bases matching TRBD1. Trimming at V came to 2 bases and at J to 8 bases, leaving 11 bases not matched to a gene. Germline values: CDR1 MDHEN, CDR2 SYDVKM. CDR3 length equals 15 residues. CDR3: CASSLGTVRWRGYTF. The CDR3 nucleotides are TGTGCCAGCAGTTTAGGGACAGTCAGGTGGCGCGGCTACACCTTC.

The chain links TRBV18 to TRBJ2-1; 7 bases map to TRBD2. This CDR3 region has 15 residues. Trimming took 3 bases from V and 4 from J; bases not matched to a gene: 6. The V gene's germline CDR1 is KGHSH and CDR2 LQKENI. The CDR3 DNA follows: TGTGCCAGCTCACCGGCACTAGCGACTTACAATGAGCAGTTCTTC. Amino acid sequence: CASSPALATYNEQFF. Filled out from reference TRBV18 and TRBJ2-1, the complete variable domain reads NAGVMQNPRHLVRRRGQEARLRCSPMKGHSHVYWYRQLPEEGLKFMVYLQKENIIDESGMPKERFSAEFPKEGPSILRIQQVVRGDSAAYFCASSPALATYNEQFFGPGTRLTVL.

The chain combines TRBV5-4 with TRBJ2-3; possibly TRBD1 for D (5 bases). Germline CDR1 SGHNT, CDR2 YYREEE (reference sequence). The CDR3 spans 12 residues. Trimming cost V 4 bases and J 4 bases, with 7 bases left between them. Written as DNA, the CDR3 is TGTGCCAGCAGCCCGACAGCAGATACGCAGTATTTT. Amino acid sequence: CASSPTADTQYF.

This rearrangement joins TRBV7-2 to TRBJ1-6, with 7 bases identical to TRBD1. V gave up 2 bases and J gave up 7 bases; unmatched junction bases: 5. The CDR3 is 15 amino acids. CDR1 SGHTA and CDR2 FQGNSA come from the germline V gene. CDR3 coding DNA: TGTGCCAGCAGCTTATACAGGGGCTCGAATTCACCCCTCCACTTT. As protein: CASSLYRGSNSPLHF.

This sequence joins TRBV5-6 and TRBJ1-1, with 7 bases fitting TRBD1. The CDR3 totals 15 residues. V lost 1 base, J lost 5 bases, and 8 bases stayed unmatched. The germline gives CDR1 SGHDT, CDR2 YYEEEE. CDR3 bases: TGTGCCAGCAGCTTGAGGGCAGGGGGGCGAACTGAAGCTTTCTTT. Its translation is CASSLRAGGRTEAFF.

The chain has TRBV5-4 and TRBJ1-1; TRBD1 matches at 9 bases. Germline V gene data show CDR1 as SGHNT and CDR2 as YYREEE (reference sequence). There are 15 residues in the CDR3. The J segment lost 5 bases and the V segment lost 4 bases, leaving 9 bases of the junction unmatched. CDR3 coding DNA: TGTGCCAGCAGCACCCAGACAGGGGGTCGGACTGAAGCTTTCTTT. Protein product: CASSTQTGGRTEAFF.

This clone turned up a few times. The V gene is TRBV10-1, the J gene TRBJ2-1; 7 nucleotides agree with TRBD1. CDR1 is WNHNN, CDR2 SYGVQD, per germline (reference sequence). The ends lost 6 bases at V and 3 bases at J; junction bases unmatched: 8. The CDR3 extends over 15 amino acids. CDR3 nucleotide sequence: TGCGCCAGCAGCGGCCGGGACAGACTCTACAATGAGCAGTTCTTC. This codes for CASSGRDRLYNEQFF.

V is TRBV7-8 and J is TRBJ1-5; perhaps TRBD1 as D (5 bases). Germline lookup yields CDR1 SGHVS and CDR2 FQNEAQ. This CDR3 has 13 residues. V dropped 1 base and J dropped 6 bases, with 7 bases sitting between them. CDR3 DNA sequence: TGTGCCAGCAGCTTAGATCAGGGTCAGCCCCAGCATTTT. Translated: CASSLDQGQPQHF.

The chain recombines TRBV19 with TRBJ1-1; no clear D gene. The ends were cut back, 5 bases at V and 0 bases at J, with 13 bases in the middle. The length of the CDR3 is 15 residues. Looked up from germline, CDR1 is LNHDA and CDR2 is SQIVND (reference sequence). The CDR3 loop is CASSLGKILNTEAFF. The DNA of the CDR3 is TGTGCCAGTAGTCTGGGCAAAATTTTGAACACTGAAGCTTTCTTT.

The rearrangement links TRBV28 to TRBJ2-7; 11 positions agree with TRBD1. Germline V lookup: CDR1 MDHEN, CDR2 SYDVKM. The CDR3 extends over 14 amino acids. The V gene end was trimmed by 6 bases and the J gene end by 2 bases; junction bases not matched to a gene: 3. The DNA for the CDR3 is TGTGCCAGCAGGGGGACAGGGGGGACCTACGAGCAGTACTTC. Protein product: CASRGTGGTYEQYF. Complete variable domain (other parts from reference TRBV28 and TRBJ2-7): DVKVTQSSRYLVKRTGEKVFLECVQDMDHENMFWYRQDPGLGLRLIYFSYDVKMKEKGDIPEGYSVSREKKERFSLILESASTNQTSMYLCASRGTGGTYEQYFGPGTRLTVT.

This rearrangement joins TRBV27 to TRBJ2-5; 8 positions match TRBD2. J lost 5 bases, V lost 2 bases, and 4 bases had no gene match. The CDR3 is 14 residues long. Germline loops: CDR1 MNHEY, CDR2 SMNVEV (reference sequence). The CDR3 sequence: CASSLTRGVETQYF. In nucleotides, the CDR3 is TGTGCCAGCAGTTTAACGCGGGGGGTCGAGACCCAGTACTTC.

This clone occurred once. The V and J genes are TRBV7-3 and TRBJ2-1, with D possibly being TRBD2 (7 bases). The V gene's germline CDR1 is SGHTA and CDR2 FQGTGA. The CDR3 contains 13 residues. Trimming removed 1 base at V and 8 bases at J, with 9 bases between. CDR3 residues: CASSLRGGYEQFF. The CDR3 DNA reads TGTGCCAGCAGCTTAAGGGGGGGCTATGAGCAGTTCTTC.

This sequence joins TRBV7-3 and TRBJ2-2, with D unclear. The CDR3 consists of 14 residues. Germline assignment: CDR1 SGHTA and CDR2 FQGTGA. Trimming shortened V by 0 bases and J by 4 bases, and 6 bases separated the two germline ends. The CDR3 loop reads CASSLTVATGELFF. The CDR3 DNA is TGTGCCAGCAGCTTAACTGTGGCCACCGGGGAGCTGTTTTTT. Drawing the rest from reference TRBV7-3 and TRBJ2-2, the complete variable domain is GAGVSQTPSNKVTEKGKYVELRCDPISGHTALYWYRQSLGQGPEFLIYFQGTGAADDSGLPNDRFFAVRPEGSVSTLKIQRTERGDSAVYLCASSLTVATGELFFGEGSRLTVL.

The chain has TRBV2 and TRBJ2-7; no reliable D call. V gave up 6 bases and J gave up 3 bases, with 12 bases separating them. The germline V gene encodes CDR1 SNHLY and CDR2 FYNNEI. The CDR3 is 13 residues long. The CDR3 DNA reads TGTGCCAGCAGAGACCCCCCTAGCTACGAGCAGTACTTC. Translated, it gives CASRDPPSYEQYF.

This clone was detected a few times. This rearrangement joins TRBV12-3 or TRBV12-4 to TRBJ1-1; TRBD1 might be the D (5 bases). CDR3 size: 13 residues. V dropped 5 bases and J dropped 5 bases, with 12 bases sitting between them. The CDR3 sequence: CASSGGGRTEAFF. For the CDR3, the DNA is TGTGCCAGCAGTGGGGGGGGGAGGACTGAAGCTTTCTTT.